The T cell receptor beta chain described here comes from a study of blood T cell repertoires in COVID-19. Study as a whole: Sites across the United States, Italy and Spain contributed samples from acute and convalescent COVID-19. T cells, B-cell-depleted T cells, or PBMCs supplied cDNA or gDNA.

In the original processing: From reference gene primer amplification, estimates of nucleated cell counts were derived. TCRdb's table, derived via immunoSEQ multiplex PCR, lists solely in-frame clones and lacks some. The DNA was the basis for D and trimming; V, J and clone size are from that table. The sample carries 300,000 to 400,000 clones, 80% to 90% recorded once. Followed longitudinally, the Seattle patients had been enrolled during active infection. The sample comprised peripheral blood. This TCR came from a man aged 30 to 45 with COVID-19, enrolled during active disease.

CDR3 region: CASSTSGMVLFF. The CDR3 bases are TGTGCCAGCAGTACCTCCGGGATGGTACTGTTTTTT. V usage is TRBV6-5 and J usage is TRBJ1-4; D unclear. The CDR3 totals 12 residues. Trimming pared 5 bases from V and 13 bases from J, leaving 14 bases between. Germline assignment: CDR1 MNHEY and CDR2 SVGAGI.